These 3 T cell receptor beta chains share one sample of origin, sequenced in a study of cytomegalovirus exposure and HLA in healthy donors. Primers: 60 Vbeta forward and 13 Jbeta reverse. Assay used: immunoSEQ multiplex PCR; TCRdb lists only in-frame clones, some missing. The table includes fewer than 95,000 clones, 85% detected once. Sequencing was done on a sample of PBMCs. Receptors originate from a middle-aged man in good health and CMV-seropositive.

In DNA form, the CDR3 reads TGTGCCAGCAGCCCCCAGGGGGAAGTCTCCTACGAGCAGTACTTC. Translated, it gives CASSPQGEVSYEQYF. The J gene is TRBJ2-7, the V gene TRBV9; 7 bases fit TRBD1. V shed 4 bases, J shed 0 bases, and the junction held 7 bases outside the gene matches. The CDR3 has 15 amino acids. Germline V gene data show CDR1 as SGDLS and CDR2 as YYNGEE.

The CDR3, as DNA: TGCGCCAGCAGCCAAGATCTCGGGGGACAGGGGATCTACGAGCAGTACTTC. Translation: CASSQDLGGQGIYEQYF. J is TRBJ2-7 and V is TRBV4-1; 10 bases align to TRBD1. Germline V gene data show CDR1 as MGHRA and CDR2 as YSYEKL. The CDR3 loop spans 17 amino acids. The J segment lost 3 bases and the V segment lost 0 bases, leaving 8 bases of the junction unmatched.

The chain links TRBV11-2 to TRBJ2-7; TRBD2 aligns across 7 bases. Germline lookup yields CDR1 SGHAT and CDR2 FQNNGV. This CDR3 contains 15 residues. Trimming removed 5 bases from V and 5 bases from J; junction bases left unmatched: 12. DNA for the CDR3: TGTGCCAGCAGCCACAAAGGCGGGAGTGGTAACGAGCAGTACTTC. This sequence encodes CASSHKGGSGNEQYF.